The rows below give T cell receptor beta chains drawn from one sample of a study of response to subunit inactivated influenza vaccine. TCRdb recomputed calls from the RT-PCR reads with MiXCR, one row per CDR3 protein. The table includes approximately 490,000 distinct CDR3 sequences, about 7.2% detected once. The material sequenced was PBMCs from blood, taken about 24 months after vaccination. All receptors come from a man in his fifties or sixties who received an inactivated influenza vaccine. CDR3s include the opening cysteine and the closing phenylalanine or tryptophan. D genes are given only for firm matches. Clone size appears in some rows only: once, few, many, or a class for an expanded clone.

-	many	TRBV6-5	TRBJ1-1	TGTGCCAGCAGTACCCGGCGTGAAGCTTTCTTT	CASSTRREAFF
TRBD2	few	TRBV9	TRBJ2-7	TGTGCCAGCAGCCCCGGACTAGAGGGTGAGCAGTACTTC	CASSPGLEGEQYF
TRBD1	-	TRBV29-1	TRBJ2-2	TGCAGCGTTGGGGCTCGGACAGGGGCCGGGGAGCTGTTTTTT	CSVGARTGAGELFF
TRBD2	few	TRBV6-2/TRBV6-3	TRBJ2-5	TGTGCCAGCAGTTACAGAAGGGCCGGGACTAGCGGGAGGGCCGAGGAGACCCAGTACTTC	CASSYRRAGTSGRAEETQYF
TRBD2	many	TRBV6-1	TRBJ2-3	TGTGCCAGCAGTCTAACGAGACTAGCGGAAAGCACAGATACGCAGTATTTT	CASSLTRLAESTDTQYF
-	-	TRBV4-3	TRBJ1-2	TGCGCCAGCAGCCAAGATCTTAGGATTGGCTACACCTTC	CASSQDLRIGYTF
-	few	TRBV20-1	TRBJ2-1	TGCAGTGCGCCCCGGAGGGGTAATGAGCAGTTCTTC	CSAPRRGNEQFF
TRBD1	few	TRBV29-1	TRBJ1-1	TGCAGCGTGGAAGACAGGGGCACTGAAGCTTTCTTT	CSVEDRGTEAFF
-	-	TRBV28	TRBJ1-2	TGTGCCAGCAGTCCACGGCCCGGGGTTAGTGGCTACACCTTC	CASSPRPGVSGYTF
TRBD2	-	TRBV5-1	TRBJ2-3	TGCGCCAGCACCAACCCTCTAGCGGATCTGCGCACAGATACGCAGTATTTT	CASTNPLADLRTDTQYF
TRBD1	many	TRBV20-1	TRBJ2-3	TGCAGTGCTAGAATTGGGACAGCCTCCACAGATACGCAGTATTTT	CSARIGTASTDTQYF
-	many	TRBV6-1	TRBJ2-7	TGTGCCAGCACCGGGATTGATTCCTACGAGCAGTACTTC	CASTGIDSYEQYF
-	few	TRBV4-2	TRBJ1-5	TGTGCCAGCAGCCAAGGGGGGCTCAGCAATCAGCCCCAGCATTTT	CASSQGGLSNQPQHF
-	-	TRBV28	TRBJ2-7	TGTGCCAGCAGTTTTATCCAGGGTTTCTACGAGCAGTACTTC	CASSFIQGFYEQYF
-	few	TRBV5-5	TRBJ2-7	TGTGCCAGCAGCTTGGCCACCGGGAGGCAGGGGTCCCAGGCGTACTTC	CASSLATGRQGSQAYF
TRBD2	-	TRBV28	TRBJ2-7	TGTGCCAGTGCCGTAGCGGGAGAGTTCTACGAGCAGTACTTC	CASAVAGEFYEQYF
TRBD2	few	TRBV5-1	TRBJ2-5	TGCGCCAGCAGCTTGGCACCGGGACTAGCGGGAGTTGGAGAGACCCAGTACTTC	CASSLAPGLAGVGETQYF
-	many	TRBV6-1	TRBJ1-6	TGTGCCAGCAGTGCCACCAGCAGGGTGGATTCACCCCTCCACTTT	CASSATSRVDSPLHF
-	many	TRBV12-3/TRBV12-4	TRBJ2-7	TGTGCCAGCAGTTTGCCGGGACTGTACTATGAGCAGTACTTC	CASSLPGLYYEQYF
-	many	TRBV5-1	TRBJ1-3	TGCGCCAGCAGCCGCGCCGACAGAAACTCTGGAAACACCATATATTTT	CASSRADRNSGNTIYF
-	many	TRBV4-2	TRBJ2-5	TGTGCCAGCAGCCAACCCGGGGAGACCCAGTACTTC	CASSQPGETQYF
-	few	TRBV2	TRBJ1-2	TGTGCCAGCAGCTCCATGACAGCCTATGGCTACACCTTC	CASSSMTAYGYTF
-	many	TRBV12-3/TRBV12-4	TRBJ1-4	TGTGCCAGCAGTTTAGGTGGTGGTAATGAAAAACTGTTTTTT	CASSLGGGNEKLFF
TRBD1	-	TRBV7-9	TRBJ2-7	TGTGCCAGCAGCTTACTGGTCAGGGGGCCCTCCTACGAGCAGTACTTC	CASSLLVRGPSYEQYF
-	many	TRBV20-1	TRBJ1-5	TGCAGTGCCCCGGGGGGGGATCAGCCCCAGCATTTT	CSAPGGDQPQHF
-	-	TRBV2	TRBJ1-5	TGTGCCAGCAGTGAAGAGGGAGGCGGTCAGCCCCAGCATTTT	CASSEEGGGQPQHF
TRBD1	few	TRBV11-1	TRBJ2-7	TGTGCCAGCAGCTCGGACAGGGAGAACTACGAGCAGTACTTC	CASSSDRENYEQYF
TRBD2	few	TRBV11-2	TRBJ2-3	TGTGCCAGCAGCTTAAGGCCTAGCGGGAACACAGATACGCAGTATTTT	CASSLRPSGNTDTQYF
-	-	TRBV27	TRBJ1-6	TGTGCCAGCAGGGGCAGGGCAGACAATTCACCCCTCCACTTT	CASRGRADNSPLHF
TRBD2	few	TRBV7-9	TRBJ2-1	TGTGCCAGCAGCCGGAGACTAGCGGGGGGATACAATGAGCAGTTCTTC	CASSRRLAGGYNEQFF
TRBD1	-	TRBV12-3/TRBV12-4	TRBJ2-2	TGTGCCAGCAGATCGACAGGGGTCACCGGGGAGCTGTTTTTT	CASRSTGVTGELFF
-	-	TRBV20-1	TRBJ1-2	TGCAGTGCTAGAGATTCAAGGTCCCCCTACGCGCGGGGCTACACCTTC	CSARDSRSPYARGYTF
TRBD2	many	TRBV20-1	TRBJ2-5	TGCGGCGTCATAGCGGGAGGGCGAGAGACCCAGTACTTC	CGVIAGGRETQYF
TRBD1	many	TRBV12-3/TRBV12-4	TRBJ2-6	TGTGCCAGCAGTTCAGGGGGCTCTGGGGCCAACGTCCTGACTTTC	CASSSGGSGANVLTF
TRBD1	few	TRBV4-2	TRBJ1-4	TGTGCCAGCAGGACAGGGACCACAGCAACTAATGAAAAACTGTTTTTT	CASRTGTTATNEKLFF
TRBD2	-	TRBV7-2	TRBJ2-3	TGTGCCAGCAGCTTGCCCTGGGCTAGCGGGCACACAGATACGCAGTATTTT	CASSLPWASGHTDTQYF
TRBD1	few	TRBV6-2/TRBV6-3	TRBJ2-5	TGTGCCAGCAGTTACTCGAATATCCGACAGGGGTACTCTGAAAAAGAGACCCAGTACTTC	CASSYSNIRQGYSEKETQYF
-	few	TRBV20-1	TRBJ2-1	TGCAGTGCTCGGGACTGGAACTCCTACAATGAGCAGTTCTTC	CSARDWNSYNEQFF
-	few	TRBV10-3	TRBJ1-6	TGTGCCATCAGTGAGACGGCAGTTTCACCCCTCCACTTT	CAISETAVSPLHF
-	few	TRBV20-1	TRBJ2-7	TGCAGTGCCCCACTGGGGGGGGGCCGCTACGAGCAGTACTTC	CSAPLGGGRYEQYF
TRBD2	-	TRBV5-6	TRBJ2-2	TGTGCCAGCAGCTCGACTAGCGGGGGGACCCCGAACACCGGGGAGCTGTTTTTT	CASSSTSGGTPNTGELFF
-	few	TRBV4-3	TRBJ2-5	TGCGCCAGCAGCCAAGATCCGCAGGGAACCGCGTTCTCCCGGTGGACCCAGTACTTC	CASSQDPQGTAFSRWTQYF